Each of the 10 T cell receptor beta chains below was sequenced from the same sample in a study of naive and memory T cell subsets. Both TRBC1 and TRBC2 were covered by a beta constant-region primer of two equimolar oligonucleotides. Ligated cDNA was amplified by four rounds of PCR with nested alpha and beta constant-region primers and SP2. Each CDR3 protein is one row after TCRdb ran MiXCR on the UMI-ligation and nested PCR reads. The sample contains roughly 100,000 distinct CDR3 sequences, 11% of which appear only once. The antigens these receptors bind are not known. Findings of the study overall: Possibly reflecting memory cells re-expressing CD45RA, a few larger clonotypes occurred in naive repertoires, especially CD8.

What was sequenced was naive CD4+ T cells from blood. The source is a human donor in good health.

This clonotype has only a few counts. For the CDR3, the DNA is TGCAGCGTTTTGACAGGGCTCTACGAGCAGTACTTC. Translated, it gives CSVLTGLYEQYF. This chain connects TRBV29-1 to TRBJ2-7, with 7 bases that match TRBD1. Trimming removed 5 bases from V and 3 bases from J; junction bases left unmatched: 4. The germline V gene has CDR1 SQVTM and CDR2 ANQGSEA. The CDR3 loop spans 12 amino acids.

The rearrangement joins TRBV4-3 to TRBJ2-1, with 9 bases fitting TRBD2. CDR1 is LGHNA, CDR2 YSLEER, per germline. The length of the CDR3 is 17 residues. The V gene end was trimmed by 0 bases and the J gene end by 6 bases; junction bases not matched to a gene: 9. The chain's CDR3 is CASSQDLQLAGINEQFF. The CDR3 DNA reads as TGCGCCAGCAGCCAAGATTTGCAGCTAGCGGGAATCAATGAGCAGTTCTTC.

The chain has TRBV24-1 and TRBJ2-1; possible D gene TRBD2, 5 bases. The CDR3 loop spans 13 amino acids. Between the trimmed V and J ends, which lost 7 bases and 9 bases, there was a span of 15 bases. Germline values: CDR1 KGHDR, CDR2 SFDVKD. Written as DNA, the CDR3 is TGTGCCACCAGACGAACCGGGGTAGGTGAGCAGTTCTTC. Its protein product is CATRRTGVGEQFF.

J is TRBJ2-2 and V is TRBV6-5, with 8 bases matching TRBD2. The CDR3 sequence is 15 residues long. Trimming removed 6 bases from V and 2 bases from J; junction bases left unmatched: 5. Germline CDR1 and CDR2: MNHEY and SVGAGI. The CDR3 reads CASRRGGTNTGELFF. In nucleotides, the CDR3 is TGTGCCAGCAGGCGCGGGGGGACTAACACCGGGGAGCTGTTTTTT.

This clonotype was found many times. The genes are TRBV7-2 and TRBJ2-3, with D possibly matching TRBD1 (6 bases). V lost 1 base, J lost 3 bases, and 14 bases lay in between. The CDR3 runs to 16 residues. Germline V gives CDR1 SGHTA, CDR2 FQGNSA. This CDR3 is CASSLGRRTETDTQYF. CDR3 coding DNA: TGTGCCAGCAGCTTAGGAAGACGGACAGAAACAGATACGCAGTATTTT.

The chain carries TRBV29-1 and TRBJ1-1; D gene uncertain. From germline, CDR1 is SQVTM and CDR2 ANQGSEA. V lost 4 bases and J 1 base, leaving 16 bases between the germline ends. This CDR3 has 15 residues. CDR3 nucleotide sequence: TGCAGCGTTGTCCCCCCGGGTGGGCCGAACACTGAAGCTTTCTTT. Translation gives CSVVPPGGPNTEAFF.

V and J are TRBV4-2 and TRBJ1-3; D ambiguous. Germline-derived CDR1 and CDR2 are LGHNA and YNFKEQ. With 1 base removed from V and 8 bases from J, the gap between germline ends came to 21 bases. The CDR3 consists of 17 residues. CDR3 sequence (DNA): TGTGCCAGCAGCCAAGCTGGTCCAGCCCGGGCTGGTGACACCATATATTTT. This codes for CASSQAGPARAGDTIYF.

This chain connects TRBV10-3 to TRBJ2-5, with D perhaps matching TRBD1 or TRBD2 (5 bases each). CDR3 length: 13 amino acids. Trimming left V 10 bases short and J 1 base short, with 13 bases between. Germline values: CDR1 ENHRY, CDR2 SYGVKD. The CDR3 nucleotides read TGTGCCACCGGGACCTACCCCCAAGAGACCCAGTACTTC. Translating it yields CATGTYPQETQYF.

The CDR3 spells CASSQGRDEQFF. CDR3 DNA sequence: TGTGCCAGCAGCCAAGGACGCGATGAGCAGTTCTTC. V and J are TRBV3-1 and TRBJ2-1; D ambiguous. The V end lost 1 base, the J end lost 8 bases, and 6 bases lay between the germline ends. The CDR3 is made up of 12 amino acids. Per the germline V gene, CDR1 is LGHDT and CDR2 is YNNKEL (reference sequence).

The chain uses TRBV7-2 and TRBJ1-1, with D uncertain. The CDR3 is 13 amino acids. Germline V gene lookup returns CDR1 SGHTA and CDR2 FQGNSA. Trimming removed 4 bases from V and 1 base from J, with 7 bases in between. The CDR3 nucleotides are TGTGCCAGCAGCTCTATGCCGAACACTGAAGCTTTCTTT. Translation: CASSSMPNTEAFF. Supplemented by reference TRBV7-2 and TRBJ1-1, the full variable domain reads GAGVSQSPSNKVTEKGKDVELRCDPISGHTALYWYRQSLGQGLEFLIYFQGNSAPDKSGLPSDRFSAERTGGSVSTLTIQRTQQEDSAVYLCASSSMPNTEAFFGQGTRLTVV.